The clone carrying this T cell receptor (beta chain) was counted only a few times. Its antigen is not known. This record belongs to a study of T-cell memory formation after mild COVID-19. The study, taken as a whole, reports: Some clones that responded were present in memory (sampled pre-infection), which suggests cross-reactive memory joined. Later expanders leaned CD4+, whereas day 15 to 85 contracting clones were balanced CD4/CD8.

Constant-segment primers served in 5'RACE that generated TCR alpha and TCR beta cDNA libraries bearing sample barcodes and UMIs. MiXCR, run by TCRdb on the 5' RACE reads, gives a single entry per CDR3 protein. The sample records under 200,000 distinct CDR3 sequences, approximately 10% being singletons. Sequenced sample: PBMCs or a T cell subset sorted from them (not recorded which). This receptor was taken from a man between 18 and 29 years old who had mild COVID-19 (a few samples of this study predate the infection). Cell type and time point are not known.

Written as DNA, the CDR3 is TGTGCCAGCACGCAAAGGTCGCGGCCAGGCGGGCAGTTCTTC. It codes for CASTQRSRPGGQFF. This chain joins TRBV6-2 or TRBV6-3 and TRBJ2-1; D unclear. The CDR3 spans 14 residues. CDR1 and CDR2 (germline): MNHEY, SVGEGT. Trimming removed 7 bases at V and 12 bases at J, with 22 bases between.